This T cell receptor beta chain was captured by sequencing in a study of Ad26.COV2.S vaccination and SARS-CoV-2 variants. Study at large: Participant was drawn from the COV1001 Ad26.COV2.S trial arm.

This sample's treatment: some 20 received Ad26.COV2.S at low or high dose, single or two shots; 5 received placebo; per-sample allocation not given. Day 63 following the first vaccine or placebo injection was when the samples were taken. In Boston, an adult donor aged 18-55 years took part. It was Wuhan-strain SARS-CoV-2 spike that the Ad26 vaccine vector expressed. Assay used: immunoSEQ multiplex PCR; TCRdb lists only in-frame clones, some missing. The sample consists of over 400,000 clones, 80% to 95% of them appearing once. Germline-derived CDR1 and CDR2 are KGHSH and LQKENI. Trimming cost V 2 bases and J 2 bases; bases outside gene matches: 7. This CDR3 has 16 amino acids. With respect to this clone: No antigen is known for it.

Study-wide results and limits: Marked by substantial breadth, spike-specific CD8+ and CD4+ T cell responses were reportedly seen after vaccination.

The chain carries TRBV18 and TRBJ2-7; 9 bases line up with TRBD1. This TCR derives from a person aged 18-60 years who received the Ad26.COV2.S COVID-19 vaccine or a placebo. The specimen was peripheral blood, collected in a trial of Ad26.COV2.S vaccine versus placebo. The CDR3 spells CASSPIGTGTTYEQYF. DNA for the CDR3: TGTGCCAGCTCACCAATCGGGACAGGGACCACCTACGAGCAGTACTTC.